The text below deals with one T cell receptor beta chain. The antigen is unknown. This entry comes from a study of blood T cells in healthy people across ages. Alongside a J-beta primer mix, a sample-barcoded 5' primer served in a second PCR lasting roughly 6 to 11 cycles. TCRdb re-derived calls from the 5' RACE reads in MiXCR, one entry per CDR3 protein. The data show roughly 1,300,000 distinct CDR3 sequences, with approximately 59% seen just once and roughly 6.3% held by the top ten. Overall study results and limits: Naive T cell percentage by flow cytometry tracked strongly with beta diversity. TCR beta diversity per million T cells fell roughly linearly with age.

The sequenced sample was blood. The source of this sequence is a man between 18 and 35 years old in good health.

CDR3 sequence: CASSLFGGVSTDTQYF. In DNA, the CDR3 is TGTGCCAGCAGTTTATTTGGGGGCGTTAGCACAGATACGCAGTATTTT. The chain joins TRBV27 to TRBJ2-3, with D maybe TRBD1 (6 bases). The CDR3 has 16 residues. Trimming shortened V by 1 base and J by 0 bases, and 11 bases separated the two germline ends. The germline gives CDR1 MNHEY, CDR2 SMNVEV (reference sequence).